What follows is one T cell receptor beta chain and its context. This sample is part of a study of blood T cell repertoires in COVID-19. As for the study in general: PBMCs, B-cell-depleted T cells, or T cells provided the cDNA or gDNA that made up the material.

This table comes from immunoSEQ multiplex PCR, and its TCRdb copy is limited to in-frame clones, with some not included. This sample yields 150,000 to 200,000 clones, of which approximately 78% are seen a single time; 12% belongs to the top ten. The origin of this receptor is a woman aged 80 or older with COVID-19, enrolled during active disease. Sequences were obtained from peripheral blood.

CDR3 sequence: CASSLAPQGAGRETQYF. CDR3 sequence (DNA): TGCGCCAGCAGCTTGGCCCCACAGGGGGCAGGAAGAGAGACCCAGTACTTC. This chain joins TRBV5-1 and TRBJ2-5, with 9 bases fitting TRBD1. The J segment lost 4 bases and the V segment lost 0 bases, leaving 10 bases of the junction unmatched. This CDR3 comprises 17 residues. In germline, CDR1 is SGHRS, CDR2 YFSETQ. Based on the CDR3 plus reference TRBV5-1 and TRBJ2-5, the full variable domain is KAGVTQTPRYLIKTRGQQVTLSCSPISGHRSVSWYQQTPGQGLQFLFEYFSETQRNKGNFPGRFSGRQFSNSRSEMNVSTLELGDSALYLCASSLAPQGAGRETQYFGPGTRLLVL.